These T cell receptor beta chains were read from a single sample in a study of cytotoxic CD8 clonotypes in ibrutinib-treated CLL. The protocol was immunoSEQ multiplex PCR, while the TCRdb copy is restricted to in-frame clones and leaves out a portion. The table includes 200,000 to 250,000 clones, roughly 77% detected once. Material: PBMCs, obtained after 12 months of ibrutinib treatment. These receptors were taken from a human donor with chronic lymphocytic leukemia. CDR3s include the opening cysteine and the closing phenylalanine or tryptophan. Each record gives: D gene, clone size, J gene, V gene, CDR3 DNA, CDR3 protein. The D gene is left open where the match is weak. Some rows have no size entry. The others give once, few or many, or a class for an expanded clone.

NA once TRBJ2-2 TRBV11-2 TGTGCCAGCAGCCACCTCCAGGGCGGCACCGGGGAGCTGTTTTTT CASSHLQGGTGELFF
NA once TRBJ1-5 TRBV5-6 TGTGCCAGCAGCTTGGCCGGCATCCGTCAGCCCCAGCATTTT CASSLAGIRQPQHF
TRBD2 NA TRBJ2-7 TRBV10-2 TGCGCCAGTACCCTCCGGGTCGGCGGGAGCAGGCTATACGAGCAGTACTTC CASTLRVGGSRLYEQYF
NA NA TRBJ1-5 TRBV30 TGTGCCTGGAGTGTGGGGAAGGATCAGCCCCAGCATTTT CAWSVGKDQPQHF
NA NA TRBJ2-7 TRBV28 TGTGCCAGCACCTCCCCCTCCTACGAGCAGTACTTC CASTSPSYEQYF
NA once TRBJ1-4 TRBV5-1 TGCGCCAGCAGCTTTTTGGGGGGCCTTGAAAAACTGTTTTTT CASSFLGGLEKLFF
NA NA TRBJ2-1 TRBV6-5 TGTGCCAGCAGTCGGACTCGGACCGCGGATGAGCAGTTCTTC CASSRTRTADEQFF
NA few TRBJ1-4 TRBV9 TGTGCCAGCAGCGTAGAGGGGTTGGGCCGGGAAAAACTGTTTTTT CASSVEGLGREKLFF
TRBD2 NA TRBJ2-3 TRBV29-1 TGCAGCGTTGAAGAAAGGGCGGGGGGGCTCGTAGATACGCAGTATTTT CSVEERAGGLVDTQYF
TRBD1 NA TRBJ1-5 TRBV15 TGTGCCACCAGCAGACGGACAGGGGATCAGCCCCAGCATTTT CATSRRTGDQPQHF
NA NA TRBJ2-7 TRBV5-1 TGCGCCAGCAGCTTTTACCCATCCTACGAGCAGTACTTC CASSFYPSYEQYF
NA few TRBJ2-2 TRBV9 TGTGCCAGCAGCGCCCAGGGCACCGGGGAGCTGTTTTTT CASSAQGTGELFF
NA NA TRBJ2-5 TRBV18 TGTGCCAGCTCACCACTAGCTCGCGAGACCCAGTACTTC CASSPLARETQYF
NA NA TRBJ1-2 TRBV25-1 TGTGCCAGCAGTGAATCCGGGGCGGGTGGCTACACCTTC CASSESGAGGYTF
NA NA TRBJ2-3 TRBV20-1 TGCAGTGCTAGAGGTGGAGATACGCAGTATTTT CSARGGDTQYF
NA NA TRBJ1-2 TRBV27 TGTGCCAGCAGTTTAAGTACAGACTATGGCTACACCTTC CASSLSTDYGYTF
NA NA TRBJ2-3 TRBV29-1 TGCAGCGGCTTACTCGGGGGGCTCTTGCTTGGTACGCAGTATTTT CSGLLGGLLLGTQYF
NA NA TRBJ1-5 TRBV10-3 TGTGCCATCAGTGAAGGTAATCAGCCCCAGCATTTT CAISEGNQPQHF
TRBD1 NA TRBJ2-3 TRBV5-4 TGTGCCAGCAGCTTTGGCAGGGGGGATACGCAGTATTTT CASSFGRGDTQYF
NA NA TRBJ1-2 TRBV6-5 TGTGCCAGCAGTTACTCCTTGGGGGGCCTTAACTATGGCTACACCTTC CASSYSLGGLNYGYTF
NA NA TRBJ1-1 TRBV11-2 TGTGCCAGCACCCGAGGGTTTTCGAACACTGAAGCTTTCTTT CASTRGFSNTEAFF
NA NA TRBJ1-6 TRBV9 TGTGCCAGCAGCGTAGGGAACAGGAGAGGAGGGTCACCCCTCCACTTT CASSVGNRRGGSPLHF
NA NA TRBJ1-5 TRBV6-1 TGTGCCAGCATTGACAGTGTCTATAGCAATCAGCCCCAGCATTTT CASIDSVYSNQPQHF
NA once TRBJ2-5 TRBV2 TGTGCCAGCAGTTGGCCGGAGACCCAGTACTTC CASSWPETQYF
NA NA TRBJ2-6 TRBV29-1 TGCAGCGTTGCCCCAGCCGGGTCGGGGGCCAACGTCCTGACTTTC CSVAPAGSGANVLTF
NA NA TRBJ1-3 TRBV18 TGTGCCAGCTCACCACTCCGGGACTCTGGAAACACCATATATTTT CASSPLRDSGNTIYF
NA few TRBJ1-5 TRBV19 TGTGCCAGTAACACAGGCTCAGTACAGCCCCAGCATTTT CASNTGSVQPQHF
NA NA TRBJ1-4 TRBV7-3 TGTGCCAGCAGCTTGACAGTAGGTGAAAAACTGTTTTTT CASSLTVGEKLFF
NA few TRBJ1-2 TRBV5-4 TGTGCCAGCAGCCAAGATCTAGGGATTGGGAGCTATGGCTACACCTTC CASSQDLGIGSYGYTF
TRBD2 NA TRBJ2-1 TRBV19 TGTGCCAGTAGTATAGATATGCTAAGCGGGGGGGCCCCGAATGAGCAGTTCTTC CASSIDMLSGGAPNEQFF
TRBD2 NA TRBJ2-7 TRBV6-1 TGTGCCAGCAGTGTAATAGCGGGGACCTACGAGCAGTACTTC CASSVIAGTYEQYF
NA NA TRBJ2-1 TRBV7-3 TGTGCCAGCAGTAATACGGAATCCTACAATGAGCAGTTCTTC CASSNTESYNEQFF
TRBD2 few TRBJ2-3 TRBV9 TGTGCCAGCAGCGTAGGCCATACAGCGGGAGTCGTAGATACGCAGTATTTT CASSVGHTAGVVDTQYF
TRBD1 NA TRBJ2-7 TRBV28 TGTGCCAGCAGCCCAGGGGACAGGGCGGGAGAGCAGTACTTC CASSPGDRAGEQYF
TRBD1 NA TRBJ2-3 TRBV5-1 TGCGCCAGCAGCCTTATCCTGACAGGGTCCCCCACAGATACGCAGTATTTT CASSLILTGSPTDTQYF
NA NA TRBJ2-3 TRBV19 TGTGCCAGTAGTCAGCTAGCGACAGATACGCAGTATTTT CASSQLATDTQYF
NA NA TRBJ2-1 TRBV27 TGTGCCAGTACCACCCCCCCGTCCTACAATGAGCAGTTCTTC CASTTPPSYNEQFF
NA NA TRBJ2-7 TRBV4-2 TGTGCCAGCAGCCAAGAGCTTCGGGGCCGTTCCTACGAGCAGTACTTC CASSQELRGRSYEQYF
NA NA TRBJ2-2 TRBV2 TGTGCCAGCGGGACTTTTTGGACCGGGGAGCTGTTTTTT CASGTFWTGELFF
NA NA TRBJ2-2 TRBV18 TGTGCCAGCTCAGGGGGGCCGAACACCGGGGAGCTGTTTTTT CASSGGPNTGELFF
NA once TRBJ2-1 TRBV14 TGTGCCAGCAGCCAAGATTCCGGACTATTCGGTGAGCAGTTCTTC CASSQDSGLFGEQFF
NA NA TRBJ1-2 TRBV30 TGTGCCTGGTACGGGGGACTAGCAGATGGCTACACCTTC CAWYGGLADGYTF
NA NA TRBJ2-7 TRBV15 TGTGCCACCAGCAGTGGGACAAAGGGTTCCTACGAGCAGTACTTC CATSSGTKGSYEQYF
NA NA TRBJ2-1 TRBV5-6 TGTGCCAGCAGCTTGCGGGTGGGTTTTAATGAGCAGTTCTTC CASSLRVGFNEQFF
TRBD1 once TRBJ2-7 TRBV5-1 TGCGCCAGCAGCTCCTTAGACAGGGGGTGGATCGAGCAGTACTTC CASSSLDRGWIEQYF
NA few TRBJ2-5 TRBV20-1 TGCAGTGCTAGTGAAGAGACCCAGTACTTC CSASEETQYF
TRBD2 NA TRBJ2-3 TRBV7-8 TGTGCCAGCAGCTTAGTACTAGCGGGAGGGCGTGATACGCAGTATTTT CASSLVLAGGRDTQYF
TRBD2 NA TRBJ2-4 TRBV28 TGTGCCAGCAGTTTCTCGGGACTAGCGGGAAAAAACATTCAGTACTTC CASSFSGLAGKNIQYF
NA many TRBJ1-3 TRBV6-1 TGTGCCAGCAGTCCAGAGCCCTCCTCTGGAAACACCATATATTTT CASSPEPSSGNTIYF
NA NA TRBJ2-3 TRBV29-1 TGCAGCGTTGGGGACGGAGCCACAGATACGCAGTATTTT CSVGDGATDTQYF
NA NA TRBJ2-5 TRBV2 TGTGCCAGCACGTCGGTAGAGACCCAGTACTTC CASTSVETQYF
TRBD1 NA TRBJ1-5 TRBV2 TGTGCCAGCAGAGGGGACAGGGGCTACAATCAGCCCCAGCATTTT CASRGDRGYNQPQHF
NA NA TRBJ1-1 TRBV6-4 TGTGCCAGCAAACGATCGTCGCGAAACACTGAAGCTTTCTTT CASKRSSRNTEAFF
NA NA TRBJ2-2 TRBV4-1 TGCGCCAGCAGCCAAACGATCCCCACCGGGGAGCTGTTTTTT CASSQTIPTGELFF
NA NA TRBJ1-1 TRBV4-2 TGTGCCAGCAGCCAAGTGAGGGCGGACACTGAAGCTTTCTTT CASSQVRADTEAFF
NA NA TRBJ2-1 TRBV30 TGTGCCTGGAGTGTACGGATTTACAATGAGCAGTTCTTC CAWSVRIYNEQFF
NA NA TRBJ1-5 TRBV6-6 TGTGCCAGCAGTTGGACAGTTGGACGGCAGCCCCAGCATTTT CASSWTVGRQPQHF
NA NA TRBJ2-7 TRBV6-1 TGTGCCAGCAGTGAAGTACTAGCAGGGGACGAGCAGTACTTC CASSEVLAGDEQYF
NA NA TRBJ2-1 TRBV5-6 TGTGCCAGCAGCTTGGTTCCGGGATCCAATGAGCAGTTCTTC CASSLVPGSNEQFF
TRBD1 NA TRBJ2-7 TRBV18 TGTGCCAGCTCACCAGGGACAGGCCACTACGAGCAGTACTTC CASSPGTGHYEQYF